A selection of T cell receptor beta chains follows, all from one sample in a study of blood T cells in healthy people across ages. TCRdb fed the 5' RACE reads into MiXCR, producing one record per CDR3 protein. The table has some 1.6 million distinct CDR3 sequences, 34% seen once; the top ten hold about 11%. Material for sequencing was blood. Source of these receptors: a woman under 40 in good health. CDR3s leave out the opening cysteine and the closing phenylalanine or tryptophan.

J gene: TRBJ2-7
CDR3 length: 13
V gene: TRBV4-1
CDR3 protein: ASSSTGTGRYEQY

J gene: TRBJ2-1
CDR3 length: 13
V gene: TRBV20-1
CDR3 protein: SATNGLAGYNEQF

J gene: TRBJ2-3
CDR3 length: 13
V gene: TRBV2
CDR3 protein: ASSTSRPSTDTQY

J gene: TRBJ2-5
CDR3 length: 11
V gene: TRBV6-5
CDR3 protein: ASSYYRAETQY

J gene: TRBJ2-6
CDR3 length: 15
V gene: TRBV14
CDR3 protein: ASSPGQGAAWANVLT

J gene: TRBJ1-2
CDR3 length: 15
V gene: TRBV27
CDR3 protein: ASSLFGTGGSLRGYT

J gene: TRBJ2-5
CDR3 length: 13
V gene: TRBV29-1
CDR3 protein: SVDAAGQGRETQY

J gene: TRBJ1-1
CDR3 length: 13
V gene: TRBV12-3/TRBV12-4
CDR3 protein: ASRGGTGTNTEAF

J gene: TRBJ1-6
CDR3 length: 15
V gene: TRBV14
CDR3 protein: ASSQEPGGFGNSPLH

J gene: TRBJ2-5
CDR3 length: 17
V gene: TRBV7-6
CDR3 protein: ASSLAKLAGGPLRWTQY

J gene: TRBJ2-1
CDR3 length: 13
V gene: TRBV20-1
CDR3 protein: SARTRAGAYNEQF

J gene: TRBJ2-1
CDR3 length: 15
V gene: TRBV27
CDR3 protein: ASSFGSGGARYNEQF

J gene: TRBJ2-1
CDR3 length: 11
V gene: TRBV9
CDR3 protein: ASSVGNHNEQF

J gene: TRBJ2-7
CDR3 length: 9
V gene: TRBV28
CDR3 protein: ASRRGYEQY

J gene: TRBJ1-2
CDR3 length: 14
V gene: TRBV3-1
CDR3 protein: ASSQDITTGGYGYT

J gene: TRBJ2-3
CDR3 length: 13
V gene: TRBV3-1
CDR3 protein: ASSFRDRATDTQY

J gene: TRBJ2-3
CDR3 length: 16
V gene: TRBV6-2/TRBV6-3
CDR3 protein: ASSYIWTSGASTDTQY

J gene: TRBJ1-6
CDR3 length: 13
V gene: TRBV28
CDR3 protein: ASSLMTGGDSPLH

J gene: TRBJ1-2
CDR3 length: 13
V gene: TRBV7-9
CDR3 protein: ASSVNRGPGYGYT

J gene: TRBJ2-1
CDR3 length: 12
V gene: TRBV11-2
CDR3 protein: ASSPRQERGEQF

J gene: TRBJ2-6
CDR3 length: 13
V gene: TRBV7-3
CDR3 protein: ASSPYNSGANVLT

J gene: TRBJ2-1
CDR3 length: 13
V gene: TRBV10-3
CDR3 protein: AISDPTGTYNEQF

J gene: TRBJ2-7
CDR3 length: 13
V gene: TRBV25-1
CDR3 protein: ASSDMGSGSYEQY

J gene: TRBJ2-5
CDR3 length: 12
V gene: TRBV6-1
CDR3 protein: ASSEVPTAETQY

J gene: TRBJ1-5
CDR3 length: 11
V gene: TRBV5-6
CDR3 protein: ASSTQAGQPQH

J gene: TRBJ2-7
CDR3 length: 12
V gene: TRBV12-3/TRBV12-4
CDR3 protein: ASTLSAGNNEQY

J gene: TRBJ2-1
CDR3 length: 13
V gene: TRBV3-1
CDR3 protein: ASSQSGLTINEQF

J gene: TRBJ2-1
CDR3 length: 15
V gene: TRBV29-1
CDR3 protein: SVTGTSGFAQYNEQF

J gene: TRBJ2-7
CDR3 length: 13
V gene: TRBV6-2/TRBV6-3
CDR3 protein: ASSYSAGGFYEQY